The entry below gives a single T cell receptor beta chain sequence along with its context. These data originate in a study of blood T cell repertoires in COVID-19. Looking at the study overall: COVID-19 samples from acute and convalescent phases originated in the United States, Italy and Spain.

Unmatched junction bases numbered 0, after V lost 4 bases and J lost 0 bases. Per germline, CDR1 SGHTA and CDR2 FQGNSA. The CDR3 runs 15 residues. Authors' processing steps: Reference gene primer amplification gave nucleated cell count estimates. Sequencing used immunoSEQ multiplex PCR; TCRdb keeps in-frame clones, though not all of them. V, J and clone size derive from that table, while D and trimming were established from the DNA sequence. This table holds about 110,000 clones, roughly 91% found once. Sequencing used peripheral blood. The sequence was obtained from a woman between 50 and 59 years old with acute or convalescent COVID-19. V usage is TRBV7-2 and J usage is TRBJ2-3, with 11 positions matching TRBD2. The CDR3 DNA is TGTGCCAGCAGCTGGACTAGCGGGAGCACAGATACGCAGTATTTT. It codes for CASSWTSGSTDTQYF. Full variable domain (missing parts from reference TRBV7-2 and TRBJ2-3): GAGVSQSPSNKVTEKGKDVELRCDPISGHTALYWYRQSLGQGLEFLIYFQGNSAPDKSGLPSDRFSAERTGGSVSTLTIQRTQQEDSAVYLCASSWTSGSTDTQYFGPGTRLTVL.